This T cell receptor (beta chain) came from a study of glioma-infiltrating T cells. General study points: Only very few CDR3 sequences appeared in both tissue and blood. Above-expected tissue-blood divergence occurred in all gliomas, most in low-grade ones.

Germline CDR1 is KGHSH and CDR2 is LQKENI. CDR3 length equals 16 residues. V trimming: 3 bases; J trimming: 0 bases; junction bases outside the gene matches: 4. TCR alpha and beta CDR3 regions were amplified from RNA using iRepertoire nested multiplex PCR. Tissue mRNA or PBMC total RNA, about 95-450 ng, went into one-step reverse transcription and amplification. TCRdb re-called the multiplex PCR reads with MiXCR, one entry per CDR3 protein. The repertoire holds roughly 190,000 distinct CDR3 sequences, with over 25% as singletons. This clonotype showed up just a few times. Antigen: not known. The V and J genes are TRBV18 and TRBJ2-2, with TRBD2 matching 7 bases. The sequenced sample was glioma tissue, nonneoplastic brain tissue, or PBMCs (not recorded which). The TCR originated in a human donor with low-grade glioma or glioblastoma, undergoing nonglioma brain surgery, or in good health (not recorded which). The DNA of the CDR3 is TGTGCCAGCTCACCGACCGGGACTACGAACACCGGGGAGCTGTTTTTT. The encoded protein is CASSPTGTTNTGELFF.